The rows below give T cell receptor beta chains drawn from one sample of a study of T cells in narcolepsy. The data were produced by immunoSEQ multiplex PCR, yet TCRdb's version contains in-frame clones alone and is incomplete. In the table there are 15,000 to 20,000 clones, about nine tenths of which are singletons. Material for sequencing was memory (CD45RA-) CD4+ T cells from blood. These receptors were taken from a human donor in good health. CDR3s include the opening cysteine and the closing phenylalanine or tryptophan. The order of the fields is V gene, D gene, J gene, clone size, CDR3 DNA, CDR3 protein. D genes are given only for firm matches. Clone size is given for some rows only: seen once, a few or many times, or a class if the clone is expanded.

V gene: TRBV19
D gene: .
J gene: TRBJ1-3
clone size: .
CDR3 DNA: TGTGCCAGTTCCGGGACAAGCTCTGGAAACACCATATATTTT
CDR3 protein: CASSGTSSGNTIYF

V gene: TRBV7-9
D gene: .
J gene: TRBJ2-1
clone size: .
CDR3 DNA: TGTGCCAGCAGCTTAGTCGCCGAATTCGATGAGCAGTTCTTC
CDR3 protein: CASSLVAEFDEQFF

V gene: TRBV12-5
D gene: .
J gene: TRBJ2-1
clone size: .
CDR3 DNA: TGTGCTAGTGCCTCCGACTCGGGCTCCTACAATGAGCAGTTCTTC
CDR3 protein: CASASDSGSYNEQFF

V gene: TRBV10-3
D gene: TRBD2
J gene: TRBJ2-7
clone size: .
CDR3 DNA: TGTGCCATCAGTACCACTAAAACTAGCGGGAGCTACGAGCAGTACTTC
CDR3 protein: CAISTTKTSGSYEQYF

V gene: TRBV10-3
D gene: TRBD1
J gene: TRBJ2-1
clone size: .
CDR3 DNA: TGTGCCATCAGTGGGGACAGGGGGACCTATGAGCAGTTCTTC
CDR3 protein: CAISGDRGTYEQFF

V gene: TRBV1
D gene: .
J gene: TRBJ2-7
clone size: .
CDR3 DNA: TGCACCAGCAGCCACCTAACCGGGGGAAAGCGGCTTGAAGGCGAGCAGTACTTC
CDR3 protein: CTSSHLTGGKRLEGEQYF

V gene: TRBV10-2
D gene: .
J gene: TRBJ1-5
clone size: .
CDR3 DNA: TGCGCCAGCAGTGAGTCGTTTGGCGGACATCAGCCCCAGCATTTT
CDR3 protein: CASSESFGGHQPQHF

V gene: TRBV15
D gene: .
J gene: TRBJ2-2
clone size: .
CDR3 DNA: TGTGCCACCAGCACCAGAGTACTAGGGACCCTGGGGCTGTTTTTT
CDR3 protein: CATSTRVLGTLGLFF

V gene: TRBV10-3
D gene: TRBD2
J gene: TRBJ2-7
clone size: few
CDR3 DNA: TGTGCCATCAGTGGACTAGCGGGAGGCTACGAGCAGTACTTC
CDR3 protein: CAISGLAGGYEQYF

V gene: TRBV2
D gene: TRBD2
J gene: TRBJ2-3
clone size: few
CDR3 DNA: TGTGCCAGCAGGAGACTAGCGGGAGGCGCCGCCACAGATACGCAGTATTTT
CDR3 protein: CASRRLAGGAATDTQYF

V gene: TRBV25-1
D gene: TRBD1
J gene: TRBJ1-3
clone size: .
CDR3 DNA: TGTGCCAGCAGGGGGGACAGGGAATGGAACACCATATATTTT
CDR3 protein: CASRGDREWNTIYF

V gene: TRBV10-3
D gene: .
J gene: TRBJ1-1
clone size: few
CDR3 DNA: TGTGCCGTCAGCAATGGGAACACTGAAGCTTTCTTT
CDR3 protein: CAVSNGNTEAFF

V gene: TRBV7-6
D gene: .
J gene: TRBJ1-1
clone size: .
CDR3 DNA: TGTGCCAGCAGCTTACAGGGGAGAGGAGCTGAAGCTTTCTTT
CDR3 protein: CASSLQGRGAEAFF

V gene: TRBV6-5
D gene: .
J gene: TRBJ1-2
clone size: .
CDR3 DNA: TGTGCCAGCAGTTCACAAGACAGATTTGCCTACACCTTC
CDR3 protein: CASSSQDRFAYTF

V gene: TRBV5-4
D gene: .
J gene: TRBJ2-7
clone size: .
CDR3 DNA: TGTGCCAGCAGCCCATTCGGACAATACGAGCAGTACTTC
CDR3 protein: CASSPFGQYEQYF

V gene: TRBV7-7
D gene: .
J gene: TRBJ2-2
clone size: .
CDR3 DNA: TGTGCTAGCACTTTTACCGGGCCCCCGAACACCGGGGAGCTGTTTTTT
CDR3 protein: CASTFTGPPNTGELFF

V gene: TRBV29-1
D gene: .
J gene: TRBJ2-1
clone size: .
CDR3 DNA: TGCAGCGTTGTTATGGGGGTTAATGAGCAGTTCTTC
CDR3 protein: CSVVMGVNEQFF